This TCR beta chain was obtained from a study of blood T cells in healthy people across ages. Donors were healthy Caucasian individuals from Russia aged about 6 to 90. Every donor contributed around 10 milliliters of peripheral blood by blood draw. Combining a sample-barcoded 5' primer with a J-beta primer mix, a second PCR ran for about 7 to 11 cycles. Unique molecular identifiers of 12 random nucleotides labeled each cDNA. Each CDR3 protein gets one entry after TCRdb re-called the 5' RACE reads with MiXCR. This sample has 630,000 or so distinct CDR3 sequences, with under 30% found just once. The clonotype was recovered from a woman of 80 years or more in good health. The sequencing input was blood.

The CDR3 bases are TGTGCCAGCAGCTTAGGAATCGGCTCTAGTAGCTCCTACGAGCAGTACTTC. Translated: CASSLGIGSSSSYEQYF. The chain carries TRBV7-6 and TRBJ2-7; D gene unclear. V lost 1 base, J lost 0 bases, and 16 bases lay in between. This CDR3 is 17 amino acids long. Germline assignment: CDR1 SGHVS and CDR2 FNYEAQ.